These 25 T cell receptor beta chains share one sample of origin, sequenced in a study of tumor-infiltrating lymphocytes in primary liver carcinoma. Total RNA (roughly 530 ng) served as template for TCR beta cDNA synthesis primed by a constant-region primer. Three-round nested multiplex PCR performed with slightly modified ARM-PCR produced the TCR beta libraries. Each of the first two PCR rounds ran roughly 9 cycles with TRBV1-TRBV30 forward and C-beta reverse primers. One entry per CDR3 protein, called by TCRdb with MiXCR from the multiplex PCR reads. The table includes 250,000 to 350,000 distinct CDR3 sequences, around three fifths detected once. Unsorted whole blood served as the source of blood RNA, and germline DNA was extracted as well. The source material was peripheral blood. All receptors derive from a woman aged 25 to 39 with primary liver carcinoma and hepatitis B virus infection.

The CDR3 DNA reads TGTGCCAGCGGCTACCTCGGTGGGGTGGCACCCGATACGCAGTATTTT. Residues: CASGYLGGVAPDTQYF. The chain links TRBV6-5 to TRBJ2-3; D ambiguous. Germline V gene lookup returns CDR1 MNHEY and CDR2 SVGAGI. CDR3 length: 16 amino acids. Between the trimmed V and J ends, which lost 8 bases and 6 bases, there was a span of 24 bases.

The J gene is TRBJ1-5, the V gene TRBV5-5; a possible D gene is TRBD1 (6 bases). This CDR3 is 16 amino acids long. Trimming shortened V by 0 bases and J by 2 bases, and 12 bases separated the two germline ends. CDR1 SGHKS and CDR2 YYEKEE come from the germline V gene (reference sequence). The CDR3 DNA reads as TGTGCCAGCAGCTTGGGGGGTTCAGGGGGCAATCAGCCCCAGCATTTT. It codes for CASSLGGSGGNQPQHF.

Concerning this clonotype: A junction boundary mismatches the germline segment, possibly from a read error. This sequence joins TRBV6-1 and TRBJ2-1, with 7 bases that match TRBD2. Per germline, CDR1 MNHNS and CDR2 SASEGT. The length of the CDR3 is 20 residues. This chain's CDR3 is CTSLNLLYSGIIKWDNEQFF. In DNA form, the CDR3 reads TGTACCAGCCTTAATCTACTATACAGCGGGATTATTAAGTGGGACAATGAGCAGTTCTTC.

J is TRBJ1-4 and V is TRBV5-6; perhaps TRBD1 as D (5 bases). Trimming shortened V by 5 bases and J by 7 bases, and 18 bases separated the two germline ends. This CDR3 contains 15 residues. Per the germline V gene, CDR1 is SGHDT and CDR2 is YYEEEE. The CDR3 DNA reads TGTGCCAGCAGTCGCCCTCTGGGGCGGGCTGAAAAACTGTTTTTT. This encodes CASSRPLGRAEKLFF.

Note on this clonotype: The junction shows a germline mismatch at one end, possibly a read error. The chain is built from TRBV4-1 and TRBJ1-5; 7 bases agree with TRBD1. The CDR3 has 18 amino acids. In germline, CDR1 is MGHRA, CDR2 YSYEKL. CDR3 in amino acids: CASSQVPLTGYSNQPQRF. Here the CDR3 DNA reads TGCGCCAGCAGCCAAGTCCCGCTGACAGGGTATAGCAATCAGCCCCAGCGTTTT.

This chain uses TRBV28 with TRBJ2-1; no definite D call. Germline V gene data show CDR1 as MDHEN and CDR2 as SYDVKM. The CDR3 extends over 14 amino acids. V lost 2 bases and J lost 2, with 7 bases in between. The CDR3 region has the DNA TGTGCCAGCAGTTTACCTTTACCCTACAATGAGCAGTTCTTC. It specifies CASSLPLPYNEQFF.

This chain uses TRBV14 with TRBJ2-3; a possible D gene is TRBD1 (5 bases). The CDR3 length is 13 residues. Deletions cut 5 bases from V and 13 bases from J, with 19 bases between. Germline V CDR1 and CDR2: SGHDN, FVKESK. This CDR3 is CASSLDAWTWEYF. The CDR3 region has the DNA TGTGCCAGCAGCTTAGACGCCTGGACATGGGAGTATTTT.

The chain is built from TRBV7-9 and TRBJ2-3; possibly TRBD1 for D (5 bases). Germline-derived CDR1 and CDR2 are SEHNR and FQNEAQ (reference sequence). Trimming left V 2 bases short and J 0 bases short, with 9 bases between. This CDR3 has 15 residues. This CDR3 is CASSLRGISTDTQYF. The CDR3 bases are TGTGCCAGCAGCTTAAGGGGCATTAGCACAGATACGCAGTATTTT.

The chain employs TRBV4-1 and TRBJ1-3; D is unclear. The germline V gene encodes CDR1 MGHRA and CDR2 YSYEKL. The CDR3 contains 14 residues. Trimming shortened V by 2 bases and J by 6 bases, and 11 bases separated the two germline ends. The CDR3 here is CASSQWSQANTIYF. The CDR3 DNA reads TGCGCCAGCAGCCAATGGAGTCAGGCAAACACCATATATTTT.

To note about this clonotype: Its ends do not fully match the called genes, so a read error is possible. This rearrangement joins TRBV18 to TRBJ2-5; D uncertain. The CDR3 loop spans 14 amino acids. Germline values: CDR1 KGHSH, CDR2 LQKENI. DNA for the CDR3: TGTACCAGCTCACCCAAATCGTACCAAGAGACCCAGTACTTC. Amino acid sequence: CTSSPKSYQETQYF.

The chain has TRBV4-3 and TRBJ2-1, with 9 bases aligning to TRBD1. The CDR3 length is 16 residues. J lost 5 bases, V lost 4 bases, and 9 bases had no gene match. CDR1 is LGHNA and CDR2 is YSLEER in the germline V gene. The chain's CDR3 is CASSLQPGQGHNEQFF. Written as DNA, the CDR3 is TGCGCCAGCAGCCTCCAACCGGGACAGGGCCACAATGAGCAGTTCTTC.

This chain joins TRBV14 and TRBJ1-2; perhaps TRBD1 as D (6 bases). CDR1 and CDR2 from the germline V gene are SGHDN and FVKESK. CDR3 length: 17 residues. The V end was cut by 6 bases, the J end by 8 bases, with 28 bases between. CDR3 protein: CASSRRDTPSSEGGYTF. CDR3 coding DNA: TGTGCCAGCAGTCGACGGGACACACCAAGCTCAGAGGGGGGCTACACCTTC.

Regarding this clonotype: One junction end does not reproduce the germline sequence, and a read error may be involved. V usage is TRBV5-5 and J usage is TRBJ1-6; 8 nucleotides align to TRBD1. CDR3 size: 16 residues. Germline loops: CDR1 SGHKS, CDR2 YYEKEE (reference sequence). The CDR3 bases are TGTGTCAGTAGCTTTCCAGGGGGCTCCTATAATTCACCCCTCCGCTTT. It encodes CVSSFPGGSYNSPLRF. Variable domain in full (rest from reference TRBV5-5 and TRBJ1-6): DAGVTQSPTHLIKTRGQQVTLRCSPISGHKSVSWYQQVLGQGPQFIFQYYEKEERGRGNFPDRFSARQFPNYSSELNVNALLLGDSALYLCVSSFPGGSYNSPLRFGNGTRLTVT.

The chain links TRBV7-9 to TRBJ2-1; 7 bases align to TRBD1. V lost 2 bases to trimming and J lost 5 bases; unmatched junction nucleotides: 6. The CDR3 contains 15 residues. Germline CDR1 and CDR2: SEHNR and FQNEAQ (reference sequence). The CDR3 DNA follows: TGTGCCAGCAGCTTACCCGGGACAGCTCACAATGAGCAGTTCTTC. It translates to CASSLPGTAHNEQFF.

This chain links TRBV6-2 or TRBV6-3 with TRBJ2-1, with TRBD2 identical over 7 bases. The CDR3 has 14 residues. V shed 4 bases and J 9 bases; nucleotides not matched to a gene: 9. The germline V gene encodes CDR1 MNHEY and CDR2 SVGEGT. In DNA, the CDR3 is TGTGCCAGCAGTTCACACGGGAGGTATAGTGAGCAGTTCTTC. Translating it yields CASSSHGRYSEQFF.

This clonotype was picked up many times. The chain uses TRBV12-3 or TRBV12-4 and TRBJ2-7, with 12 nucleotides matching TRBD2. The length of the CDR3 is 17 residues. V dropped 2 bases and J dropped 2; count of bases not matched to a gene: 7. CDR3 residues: CASSLWGGLAGPYEQYF. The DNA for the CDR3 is TGTGCCAGCAGTTTATGGGGAGGACTAGCGGGACCCTACGAGCAGTACTTC.

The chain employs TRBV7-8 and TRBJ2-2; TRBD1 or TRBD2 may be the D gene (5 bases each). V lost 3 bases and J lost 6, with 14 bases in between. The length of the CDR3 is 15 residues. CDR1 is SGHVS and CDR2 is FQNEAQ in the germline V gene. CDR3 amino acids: CASSFRLGDAGELFF. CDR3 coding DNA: TGTGCCAGCAGCTTTCGGCTGGGGGACGCCGGGGAGCTGTTTTTT.

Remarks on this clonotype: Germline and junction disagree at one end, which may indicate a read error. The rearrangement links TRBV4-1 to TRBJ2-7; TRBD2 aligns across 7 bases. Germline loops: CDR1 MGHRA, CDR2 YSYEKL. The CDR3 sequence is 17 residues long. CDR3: CASSHHPREAPISEQYF. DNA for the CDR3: TGCGCTAGCAGCCATCACCCTCGGGAGGCCCCAATCTCCGAGCAGTACTTC.

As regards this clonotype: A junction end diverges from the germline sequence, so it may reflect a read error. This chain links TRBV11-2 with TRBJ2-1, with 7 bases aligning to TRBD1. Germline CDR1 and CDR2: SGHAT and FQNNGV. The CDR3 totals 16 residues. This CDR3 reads CASSLVIGGRYNKQFF. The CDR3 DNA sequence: TGTGCCAGCAGCTTAGTGATAGGGGGCCGTTACAATAAGCAGTTCTTC.

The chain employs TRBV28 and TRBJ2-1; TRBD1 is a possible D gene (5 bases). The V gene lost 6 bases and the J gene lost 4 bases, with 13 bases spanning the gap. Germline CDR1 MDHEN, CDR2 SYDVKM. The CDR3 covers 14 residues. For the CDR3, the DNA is TGTGCCAGCAGCCTCAAAAGGGGTTACAATGAGCAGTTCTTC. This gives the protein CASSLKRGYNEQFF.

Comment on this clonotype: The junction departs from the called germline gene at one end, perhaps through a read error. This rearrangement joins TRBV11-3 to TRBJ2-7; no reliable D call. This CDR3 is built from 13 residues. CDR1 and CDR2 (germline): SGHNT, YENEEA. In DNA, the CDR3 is TGTGCCAGCAGCTCCATTATCGGCTACGAGCAGTGCTTC. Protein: CASSSIIGYEQCF.

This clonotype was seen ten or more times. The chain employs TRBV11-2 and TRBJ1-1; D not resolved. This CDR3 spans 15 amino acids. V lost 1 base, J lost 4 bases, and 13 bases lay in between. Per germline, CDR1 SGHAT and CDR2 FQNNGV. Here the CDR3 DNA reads TGTGCCAGCAGCTTAGGAACGGGAGTGAGCACTGAAGCTTTCTTT. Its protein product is CASSLGTGVSTEAFF. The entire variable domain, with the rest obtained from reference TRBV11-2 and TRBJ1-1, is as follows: EAGVAQSPRYKIIEKRQSVAFWCNPISGHATLYWYQQILGQGPKLLIQFQNNGVVDDSQLPKDRFSAERLKGVDSTLKIQPAKLEDSAVYLCASSLGTGVSTEAFFGQGTRLTVV.

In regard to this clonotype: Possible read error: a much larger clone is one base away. The CDR3 region has the DNA TGCAGCGCCGCGCCGTGGGGAGATACGCAGTATTTT. It yields the protein CSAAPWGDTQYF. This rearrangement joins TRBV29-1 to TRBJ2-3; D is uncertain. V lost 7 bases and J lost 5, with 13 bases in between. This CDR3 is 12 amino acids long. CDR1 SQVTM and CDR2 ANQGSEA come from the germline V gene.

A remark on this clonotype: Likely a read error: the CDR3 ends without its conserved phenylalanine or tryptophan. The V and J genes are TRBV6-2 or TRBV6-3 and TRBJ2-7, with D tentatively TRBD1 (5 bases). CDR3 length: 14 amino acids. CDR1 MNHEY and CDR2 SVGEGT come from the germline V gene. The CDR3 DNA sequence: TGTGCCGGCAGTTACTCAACAGGTAGCTACGAGCAGTACTCC. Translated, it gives CAGSYSTGSYEQYS.

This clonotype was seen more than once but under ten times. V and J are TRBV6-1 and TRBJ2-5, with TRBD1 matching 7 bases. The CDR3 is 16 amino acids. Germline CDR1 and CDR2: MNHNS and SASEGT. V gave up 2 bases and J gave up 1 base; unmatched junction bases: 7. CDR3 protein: CASSEMWDRAQETQYF. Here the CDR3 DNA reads TGTGCCAGCAGTGAAATGTGGGACAGAGCCCAAGAGACCCAGTACTTC.